This is a list of T cell receptor beta chains from one sample in a study of graft-versus-host responses after intestinal transplantation. Their cognate antigens are unknown. TCRdb keeps only in-frame clones here, not all; method: immunoSEQ multiplex PCR. The sample carries 84,000 or so clones, around 84% recorded once. This specimen was unstimulated CD4+ T cells sorted from spleen or lymph node cells, taken before intestinal transplant. The receptor set was obtained from a human donor who received an intestinal transplant. CDR3s include the opening cysteine and the closing phenylalanine or tryptophan. The D gene is left open where the match is weak. Rows give clone size only sometimes, using once, few, many, or a class for an expanded clone.

len	v_gene	abundance	d_gene	j_gene	CDR3aa	CDR3nt
16	TRBV5-4	-	-	TRBJ1-3	CASSINRALSGNTIYF	TGTGCCAGCAGCATTAACAGGGCGCTCTCTGGAAACACCATATATTTT
15	TRBV28	-	TRBD2	TRBJ2-3	CASSAPGLGTDTQYF	TGTGCCAGCAGCGCCCCGGGACTAGGAACAGATACGCAGTATTTT
15	TRBV6-1	-	TRBD1	TRBJ2-1	CASSEGDSRGDEQFF	TGTGCCAGCAGTGAAGGGGACAGCAGAGGAGATGAGCAGTTCTTC
14	TRBV30	few	-	TRBJ1-2	CAWSVAGQSYGYTF	TGTGCCTGGAGTGTAGCAGGCCAGTCCTATGGCTACACCTTC
11	TRBV20-1	-	-	TRBJ2-7	CSAVSGSEQCF	TGCAGTGCCGTATCGGGGTCCGAGCAGTGCTTC
15	TRBV2	-	TRBD1	TRBJ1-2	CASSEEGAKGYGYTF	TGTGCCAGCAGTGAGGAGGGGGCTAAAGGCTATGGCTACACCTTC
13	TRBV7-8	-	-	TRBJ2-5	CASSVRVQETQYF	TGTGCCAGCAGCGTCAGGGTCCAAGAGACCCAGTACTTC
14	TRBV5-5	-	-	TRBJ2-3	CASSFAGISDTQYF	TGTGCCAGCAGCTTTGCAGGGATCTCAGATACGCAGTATTTT
15	TRBV28	-	-	TRBJ2-7	CASDGGLSGTYEQYF	TGTGCCAGCGACGGGGGGCTGTCGGGGACCTACGAGCAGTACTTC
13	TRBV6-5	once	TRBD2	TRBJ2-3	CASRGTSADTQYF	TGTGCCAGCAGGGGGACTAGCGCAGATACGCAGTATTTT
11	TRBV28	-	-	TRBJ2-2	CASSLTGELFF	TGTGCCAGCAGCCTTACCGGGGAGCTGTTTTTT
15	TRBV18	-	-	TRBJ2-3	CASSPKGGGTDTQYF	TGTGCCAGCTCACCCAAGGGCGGAGGGACAGATACGCAGTATTTT
16	TRBV4-2	-	TRBD2	TRBJ2-4	CASSSGLAEAKNIQYF	TGTGCCAGCAGCTCAGGACTAGCGGAAGCCAAAAACATTCAGTACTTC